Following are 9 T cell receptor beta chains from one sample sequenced in a study of shared clonotypes between healthy human individuals. This table comes from immunoSEQ multiplex PCR, and its TCRdb copy is limited to in-frame clones, with some not included. Of about 1 million clones listed, about 80% are singletons. The sequenced material came from memory CD4+ T cells sorted from blood. Subset reported: CD45RA-negative fraction. The receptors here all came from a man aged 18-30 years in good health.

Only a few counts were recorded for this clone. The same CDR3 is also encoded by other DNA sequences in this sample. This rearrangement joins TRBV5-1 to TRBJ1-5, with D possibly TRBD1 on 5 matching bases. Between the trimmed V and J ends, which lost 5 bases and 1 base, there was a span of 7 bases. The CDR3 length is 13 residues. Per the germline V gene, CDR1 is SGHRS and CDR2 is YFSETQ. The CDR3 DNA is TGCGCCAGCAGGGGGGACAGCAATCAGCCCCAGCATTTT. It codes for CASRGDSNQPQHF.

The chain carries TRBV6-1 and TRBJ2-2; 9 bases fit TRBD1. J was trimmed by 4 bases and V by 11 bases; bases with no gene match: 8. CDR1 MNHNS and CDR2 SASEGT come from the germline V gene. The CDR3 consists of 14 residues. The CDR3, as DNA: TGTGCCTTAGGAGGGACAGGGATCACCGGGGAGCTGTTTTTT. This encodes CALGGTGITGELFF.

V gene TRBV5-1 combines with J gene TRBJ2-2; 7 bases align to TRBD1. J gave up 1 base and V 4 bases, and 7 bases lay outside the gene matches. This CDR3 is built from 16 residues. In germline, CDR1 is SGHRS, CDR2 YFSETQ. The CDR3 loop reads CASSEPGTVNTGELFF. The CDR3 DNA reads TGCGCCAGCAGCGAACCCGGGACAGTGAACACCGGGGAGCTGTTTTTT.

As for this clone: Distinct nucleotide sequences in the sample also encode this CDR3. This chain links TRBV18 with TRBJ2-7, with TRBD2 matching 8 bases. Trimming removed 1 base from V and 5 bases from J; junction bases left unmatched: 4. The V gene's germline CDR1 is KGHSH and CDR2 LQKENI. The CDR3 covers 14 residues. CDR3 sequence reads: CASSPLAGGHEQYF. The CDR3 bases are TGTGCCAGCTCACCACTCGCGGGAGGCCACGAGCAGTACTTC. The variable domain in full, completed from reference TRBV18 and TRBJ2-7, reads NAGVMQNPRHLVRRRGQEARLRCSPMKGHSHVYWYRQLPEEGLKFMVYLQKENIIDESGMPKERFSAEFPKEGPSILRIQQVVRGDSAAYFCASSPLAGGHEQYFGPGTRLTVT.

The chain uses TRBV10-3 and TRBJ2-2, with D perhaps matching TRBD1 or TRBD2 (5 bases each). Germline CDR1 and CDR2: ENHRY and SYGVKD. V lost 11 bases and J 6 bases, leaving 19 bases between the germline ends. The CDR3 loop spans 14 amino acids. The CDR3 DNA follows: TGTGCCTCTAGGGGCACTAGTAGGCCCGGGGAGCTGTTTTTT. The encoded protein is CASRGTSRPGELFF.

The CDR3 sequence is CASTLGQGYQPQHF. CDR3 nucleotides: TGTGCCAGCACCCTAGGACAGGGCTACCAGCCCCAGCATTTT. The chain combines TRBV28 with TRBJ1-5, with 8 bases identical to TRBD1. V shed 7 bases, J shed 7 bases, and the junction held 9 bases outside the gene matches. The length of the CDR3 is 14 residues. The V gene's germline CDR1 is MDHEN and CDR2 SYDVKM.

A few counts support this clone. The DNA for the CDR3 is TGTGCCAGCAGCTTAGATCCAGTTTCACCCCTCCACTTT. It is translated as CASSLDPVSPLHF. V is TRBV7-6 and J is TRBJ1-6; D is ambiguous. V lost 1 base, J lost 9 bases, and 7 bases lay in between. The CDR3 has 13 amino acids. Per germline, CDR1 SGHVS and CDR2 FNYEAQ. Looking up the rest from reference TRBV7-6 and TRBJ1-6 gives the full variable domain: GAGVSQSPRYKVTKRGQDVALRCDPISGHVSLYWYRQALGQGPEFLTYFNYEAQQDKSGLPNDRFSAERPEGSISTLTIQRTEQRDSAMYRCASSLDPVSPLHFGNGTRLTVT.

The chain combines TRBV7-2 with TRBJ2-5, with TRBD1 matching 9 bases. Per germline, CDR1 SGHTA and CDR2 FQGNSA. This CDR3 has 14 amino acids. Trimming took 2 bases from V and 5 from J; bases not matched to a gene: 3. CDR3 sequence: CASSLRDREETQYF. DNA of the CDR3: TGTGCCAGCAGCTTAAGGGACAGGGAGGAGACCCAGTACTTC.

The gene calls are TRBV19 and TRBJ1-2; D is possibly TRBD1 (6 bases). There are 16 residues in the CDR3. Germline V gives CDR1 LNHDA, CDR2 SQIVND (reference sequence). The V and J ends lost 5 bases and 4 bases respectively, with 20 bases between them. CDR3 protein: CASSPPVAGAIYGYTF. The CDR3 DNA sequence: TGTGCCAGTAGTCCCCCGGTGGCAGGGGCTATCTATGGCTACACCTTC.